This T cell receptor beta chain was identified in a study of molecular identifiers for immune sequencing clone quantification. Regarding the study as a whole: Investigators reportedly could detect spiked Jurkat TCR RNA from one cell among approximately 930,000 naive cells.

Preparation methods for the bulk TCR libraries were those previously described, with listed TCR primers. TCRdb reanalysed the PCR reads using MiXCR and keeps one entry per CDR3 protein. The sample comprises about 640,000 distinct CDR3 sequences, just under 20% of which are singletons, and under 0.95% rests with the top ten. Of note for this clonotype: Its cognate antigen is unknown.

Preparation of naive CD8 libraries involved roughly 19,000 to 1,000,000 sorted cells and 10%, 30% or 50% RNA. Naive CD8 T cells were sorted, and the gate applied was CD8+CD4-CCR7+CD45RA+. The CDR3 contains 15 residues. V was clipped by 8 bases and J by 2 bases; unmatched bases: 12. The TCR sequence derives from a human donor in good health. Some libraries in this study had Jurkat cell RNA spiked in. The sequencing sample was made of naive CD8+ T cells from blood, with Jurkat cell RNA spiked in. Subset here: FACS-sorted CD8+CD4-CCR7+CD45RA+ naive T cells. The V and J genes are TRBV5-3 and TRBJ2-5; 7 bases fit TRBD1. TRBV5-3 qualifies as an ORF whose function is uncertain. The CDR3 nucleotides read TGTGCCAGCAGCGCCATGACAGGGCTACAAGAGACCCAGTACTTC. Protein sequence: CASSAMTGLQETQYF.